These 12 T cell receptor beta chains came from one sample sequenced in a study of T cells in Graves' hyperthyroidism and ophthalmopathy. The CDR3 regions of TCR beta were amplified from RNA transcripts. The study used the HTBI primer set for a first-round RT-PCR of the TCR CDR3. TCRdb analysed the multiplex PCR reads with MiXCR anew, one entry per CDR3 protein. The data hold about 260,000 distinct CDR3 sequences, with about 20% observed a single time. The source material was blood. The receptors were gathered from a man in his thirties or forties with Graves' ophthalmopathy.

The V and J genes are TRBV12-5 and TRBJ2-7; no reliable D call. The germline gives CDR1 LGHNT, CDR2 FRNRAP. V lost 3 bases, J lost 7 bases, and 16 bases lay in between. This CDR3 has 14 amino acids. The CDR3 nucleotides are TGTGCTAGTGGTTTTCTCGACGTGCTAACGGAGCAGTACTTC. Translated, it gives CASGFLDVLTEQYF.

This clonotype came up many times. This chain links TRBV28 with TRBJ2-7; D is possibly TRBD2 (6 bases). From germline, CDR1 is MDHEN and CDR2 SYDVKM. The V and J ends lost 6 bases and 4 bases respectively, with 13 bases between them. The CDR3 has 13 residues. The CDR3 loop is CASRSGLLYEQYF. CDR3 sequence (DNA): TGTGCCAGCAGGTCGGGACTGCTATACGAGCAGTACTTC.

The chain combines TRBV5-1 with TRBJ2-7, with 8 positions matching TRBD1. Germline V gene data show CDR1 as SGHRS and CDR2 as YFSETQ. Losses at the gene ends were 5 bases for V and 3 bases for J; bases not matched to a gene: 10. The CDR3 is 15 residues long. The chain's CDR3 is CASSPSTGAIYEQYF. The DNA for the CDR3 is TGCGCCAGCAGTCCCTCGACAGGGGCGATCTACGAGCAGTACTTC. Based on the CDR3 plus reference TRBV5-1 and TRBJ2-7, the full variable domain is KAGVTQTPRYLIKTRGQQVTLSCSPISGHRSVSWYQQTPGQGLQFLFEYFSETQRNKGNFPGRFSGRQFSNSRSEMNVSTLELGDSALYLCASSPSTGAIYEQYFGPGTRLTVT.

This clonotype was recorded at least ten times. The chain is built from TRBV29-1 and TRBJ1-1, with D hard to call. V lost 4 bases to trimming and J lost 3 bases, with 9 bases between them. Germline V gives CDR1 SQVTM, CDR2 ANQGSEA. CDR3 size: 12 residues. The CDR3 DNA reads TGCAGCGTTGTAAGGGCCGACACTGAAGCTTTCTTT. This encodes CSVVRADTEAFF.

This rearrangement joins TRBV18 to TRBJ2-7, with 7 bases fitting TRBD1. The length of the CDR3 is 14 residues. Germline lookup yields CDR1 KGHSH and CDR2 LQKENI. The V gene end was trimmed by 3 bases and the J gene end by 3 bases; junction bases not matched to a gene: 5. CDR3 nucleotides: TGTGCCAGCTCACCCCCGGACAGGCGCTACGAGCAGTACTTC. Its translation is CASSPPDRRYEQYF.

The genes are TRBV30 and TRBJ1-4, with 8 bases identical to TRBD1. The CDR3 loop spans 15 amino acids. The germline V gene encodes CDR1 GTSNPN and CDR2 SVGIG (reference sequence). V dropped 1 base and J dropped 1; count of bases not matched to a gene: 2. This chain's CDR3 is CAWSDDRGTNEKLFF. Here the CDR3 DNA reads TGTGCCTGGAGTGATGACAGGGGAACTAATGAAAAACTGTTTTTT.

The chain is built from TRBV5-1 and TRBJ1-3; no firm D call. The ends were cut back, 4 bases at V and 0 bases at J, with 17 bases in the middle. This CDR3 comprises 17 residues. Looked up from germline, CDR1 is SGHRS and CDR2 is YFSETQ. This CDR3 reads CASSRELHSNSGNTIYF. The DNA of the CDR3 is TGCGCCAGCAGCCGTGAGCTACACTCGAACTCTGGAAACACCATATATTTT.

This clonotype has only a few counts. This chain connects TRBV18 to TRBJ1-1; possible D gene TRBD1, 6 bases. V gave up 8 bases and J gave up 0 bases, with 10 bases separating them. The CDR3 contains 13 residues. In germline, CDR1 is KGHSH, CDR2 LQKENI. Here the CDR3 DNA reads TGTGCCAGCACGGACAGCATGAACACTGAAGCTTTCTTT. Translation gives CASTDSMNTEAFF.

The chain employs TRBV5-6 and TRBJ2-1, with a tentative D call TRBD2 (6 bases). Germline V gene data show CDR1 as SGHDT and CDR2 as YYEEEE. Trimming cost V 1 base and J 3 bases, with 11 bases left between them. The CDR3 spans 15 residues. The CDR3 protein is CASSLQGAGYNEQFF. The CDR3 region has the DNA TGTGCCAGCAGCTTGCAGGGAGCGGGCTACAATGAGCAGTTCTTC.

CDR3 amino acids: CATSRVVGGGNTIYF. The DNA of the CDR3 is TGTGCCACCAGCAGAGTTGTGGGAGGAGGAAACACCATATATTTT. The genes are TRBV15 and TRBJ1-3; D unresolved. In germline, CDR1 is LNHNV, CDR2 YYDKDF (reference sequence). This CDR3 contains 15 residues. V lost 1 base to trimming and J lost 4 bases, with 11 bases between them.

This clonotype has a handful of counts. The genes are TRBV5-1 and TRBJ2-5, with D perhaps matching TRBD1 (6 bases). The CDR3 totals 15 residues. The germline V and J ends were trimmed by 6 bases and 2 bases, with 17 bases remaining between them. Germline loops: CDR1 SGHRS, CDR2 YFSETQ. For the CDR3, the DNA is TGCGCCAGCAACCTTTGGCAGGGGACACAAGAGACCCAGTACTTC. Translated: CASNLWQGTQETQYF.

The chain carries TRBV27 and TRBJ2-1; no reliable D call. The CDR3 sequence is 10 residues long. V was shortened by 8 bases and J by 4 bases, with 3 bases between the two germline ends. Germline CDR1 and CDR2: MNHEY and SMNVEV (reference sequence). The CDR3: CASGYNEQFF. The CDR3 bases are TGTGCCAGCGGATACAATGAGCAGTTCTTC.